This TCR beta chain was recovered during a study of T cell responses to AZD1222 COVID-19 vaccine. The CDR3 is 14 residues long. In germline, CDR1 is SGHTS, CDR2 YDEGEE. Trimming took 2 bases from V and 5 from J; bases not matched to a gene: 5. Libraries were prepared by immunoSEQ multiplex PCR; TCRdb keeps only in-frame clonotypes and omits some of them. The table shows fewer than 200,000 clones, with 70% to 90% occurring only once. The TCR comes from an adult who received the AZD1222 COVID-19 vaccine. The V gene is TRBV5-8, the J gene TRBJ1-1; 8 bases match TRBD1. The source material was peripheral blood, sampled 28 days after the second AZD1222 dose. This chain's CDR3 is CASSFQGAVTEAFF. Here the CDR3 DNA reads TGTGCCAGCAGCTTCCAGGGGGCTGTGACTGAAGCTTTCTTT.